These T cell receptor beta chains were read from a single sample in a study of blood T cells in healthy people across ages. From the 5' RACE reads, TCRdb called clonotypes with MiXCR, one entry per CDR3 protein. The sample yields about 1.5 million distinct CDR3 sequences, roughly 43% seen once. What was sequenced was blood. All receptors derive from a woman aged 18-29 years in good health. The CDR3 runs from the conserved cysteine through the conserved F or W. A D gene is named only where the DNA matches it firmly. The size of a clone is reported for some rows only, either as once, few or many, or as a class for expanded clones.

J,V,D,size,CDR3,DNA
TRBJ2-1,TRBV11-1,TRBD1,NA,CASSPGQGGLNEQFF,TGTGCCAGCAGCCCTGGACAGGGAGGATTGAATGAGCAGTTCTTC
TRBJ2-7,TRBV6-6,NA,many,CASSYGNSYEQYF,TGTGCCAGCAGTTATGGTAACTCCTACGAGCAGTACTTC
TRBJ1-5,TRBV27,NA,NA,CASSLNPFVEPQHF,TGTGCCAGCAGTTTGAATCCCTTTGTGGAGCCCCAGCATTTT
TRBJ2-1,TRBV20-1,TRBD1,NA,CSAVPIRQGYNEQFF,TGCAGTGCTGTCCCCATAAGACAGGGCTACAATGAGCAGTTCTTC
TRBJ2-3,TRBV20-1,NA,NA,CSGAVASSTDTQYF,TGCAGTGGGGCAGTGGCGTCTAGCACAGATACGCAGTATTTT
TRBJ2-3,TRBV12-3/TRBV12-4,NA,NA,CASSLNGETPFRGTDTQYF,TGTGCCAGCAGTTTAAATGGGGAGACTCCATTTCGAGGCACAGATACGCAGTATTTT
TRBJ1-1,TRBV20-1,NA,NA,CSARDLYTEAFF,TGCAGTGCTAGAGATTTGTACACTGAAGCTTTCTTT
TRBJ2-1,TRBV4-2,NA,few,CASSRVPTALNEQFF,TGTGCCAGCAGCCGAGTGCCGACGGCTCTTAATGAGCAGTTCTTC
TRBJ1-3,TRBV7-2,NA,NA,CASSLDWAATTSSGNTIYF,TGTGCCAGCAGCTTAGATTGGGCAGCTACAACGAGCTCTGGAAACACCATATATTTT
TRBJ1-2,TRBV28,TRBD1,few,CASSFAGTGFYGYTF,TGTGCCAGCAGTTTTGCCGGGACAGGTTTCTATGGCTACACCTTC
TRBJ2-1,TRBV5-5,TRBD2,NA,CASWRLAGNNEQFF,TGTGCCAGCTGGCGGCTAGCGGGAAACAATGAGCAGTTCTTC
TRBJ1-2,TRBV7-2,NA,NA,CASSWGRDINYGYTF,TGTGCCAGCAGCTGGGGCCGGGACATTAACTATGGCTACACCTTC
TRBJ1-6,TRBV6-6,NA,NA,CASRPDRLFNSPLHF,TGTGCCAGCAGACCAGACCGACTCTTTAATTCACCCCTCCACTTT
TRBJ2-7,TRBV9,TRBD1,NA,CASSVEPGQGSEQYF,TGTGCCAGCAGCGTAGAACCGGGACAGGGATCCGAGCAGTACTTC
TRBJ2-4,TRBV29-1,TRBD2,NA,CSGRLAGENIQYF,TGCAGCGGTAGACTAGCGGGGGAAAACATTCAGTACTTC
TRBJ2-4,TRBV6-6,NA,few,CASSYRIFSANENIQYF,TGTGCCAGCAGTTACCGCATATTTTCGGCTAACGAGAACATTCAGTACTTC
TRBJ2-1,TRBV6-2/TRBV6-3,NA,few,CASLRARGYNEQFF,TGTGCCAGTCTTAGAGCCCGGGGATACAATGAGCAGTTCTTC
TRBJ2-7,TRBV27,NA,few,CASSQIYPLSYEQYF,TGTGCCAGCAGTCAAATTTACCCGCTGAGCTACGAGCAGTACTTC
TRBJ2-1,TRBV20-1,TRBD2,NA,CSARVGTSLTNEQFF,TGCAGTGCTAGAGTCGGGACTAGCTTAACTAATGAGCAGTTCTTC
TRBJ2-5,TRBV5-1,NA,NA,CASSPQSGETQYF,TGCGCCAGCAGTCCACAGTCTGGCGAGACCCAGTACTTC
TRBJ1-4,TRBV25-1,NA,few,CASSDQPRASEKLFF,TGTGCCAGCAGTGATCAGCCTAGGGCGAGTGAAAAACTGTTTTTT
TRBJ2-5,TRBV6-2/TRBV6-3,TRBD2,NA,CASSHRLAGVGTQYF,TGTGCCAGCAGTCACAGACTAGCGGGAGTCGGGACCCAGTACTTC
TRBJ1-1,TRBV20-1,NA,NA,CSARDPQKPHAFF,TGCAGTGCTAGAGATCCCCAGAAACCACATGCTTTCTTT
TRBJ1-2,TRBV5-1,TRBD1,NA,CASSTDRGLGYTF,TGCGCCAGCAGCACCGACAGGGGGCTTGGCTACACCTTC
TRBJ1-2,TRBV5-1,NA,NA,CASRGVAGNGGYTF,TGCGCCTCCAGAGGGGTCGCAGGGAATGGAGGCTACACCTTC
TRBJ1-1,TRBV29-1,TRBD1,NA,CSAGGRFSTEAFF,TGCAGCGCAGGGGGACGTTTTAGCACTGAAGCTTTCTTT
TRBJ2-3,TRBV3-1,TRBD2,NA,CASSQRGGFDTQYF,TGTGCCAGCAGCCAGCGGGGGGGCTTTGATACGCAGTATTTT
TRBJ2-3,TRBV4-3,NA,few,CASSQDYGDGTDTQYF,TGCGCCAGCAGCCAAGACTACGGAGACGGCACAGATACGCAGTATTTT
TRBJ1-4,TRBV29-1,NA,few,CSVDSGAEKLFF,TGCAGCGTCGACAGCGGGGCTGAAAAACTGTTTTTT
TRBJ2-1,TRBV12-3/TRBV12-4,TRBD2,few,CASSSRGGYEQFF,TGTGCCAGCAGTTCCCGGGGGGGCTATGAGCAGTTCTTC
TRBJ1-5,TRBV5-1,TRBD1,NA,CARQGALGNQPQHF,TGCGCCAGACAGGGGGCTTTGGGCAATCAGCCCCAGCATTTT
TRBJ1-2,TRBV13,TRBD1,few,CASSAGTGRYGYTF,TGTGCCAGCAGCGCGGGGACAGGGCGGTATGGCTACACCTTC
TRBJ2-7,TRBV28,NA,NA,CASSFDRGFYNEQYF,TGTGCCAGCAGTTTTGATCGGGGATTCTACAATGAGCAGTACTTC
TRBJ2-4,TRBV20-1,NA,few,CSARGAGNIQYF,TGCAGTGCTAGAGGGGCCGGAAACATTCAGTACTTC
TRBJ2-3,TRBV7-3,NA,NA,CASSQRMADTQYF,TGTGCCAGCAGCCAACGGATGGCGGATACGCAGTATTTT
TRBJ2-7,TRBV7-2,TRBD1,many,CASSRDRGPYEQYF,TGTGCCAGCAGCCGGGACAGGGGACCGTACGAGCAGTACTTC
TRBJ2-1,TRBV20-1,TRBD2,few,CSARDPGLAGSSRGNEQFF,TGCAGTGCTAGAGATCCAGGACTAGCGGGCTCCTCTAGGGGGAATGAGCAGTTCTTC
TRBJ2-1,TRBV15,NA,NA,CATSRERLEYNEQFF,TGTGCCACCAGCAGAGAACGACTAGAATACAATGAGCAGTTCTTC
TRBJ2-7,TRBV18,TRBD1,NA,CASSPLPWDRGLNEQYF,TGTGCCAGCTCACCACTCCCATGGGACAGGGGTTTGAATGAGCAGTACTTC
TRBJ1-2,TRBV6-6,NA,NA,CASSKGDGYYGYTF,TGTGCCAGCAGTAAGGGAGACGGGTACTATGGCTACACCTTC
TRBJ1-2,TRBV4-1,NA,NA,CASSQGRRGNYGYTF,TGCGCCAGCAGCCAAGGTCGACGGGGGAACTATGGCTACACCTTC